The next 30 T cell receptor beta chains were all read from a single sample in a study of blood T cell repertoires in COVID-19 (dated by TCRdb to about 2020). Library prep was done by the immunoSEQ multiplex PCR assay. This is the immuneACCESS table as TCRdb keeps it, with only in-frame sequences that have V and J called. A part of the clones is gone; compared with another copy, unresolved V genes explain less than half, and the rest is unexplained. The sample profile shows 200,000 to 250,000 clones; roughly 89% of them were found once. Approximately 10% of the sample goes to the ten largest clones. Sequencing input: PBMCs or T cells enriched from blood (not recorded which). These TCRs come from a man in his late teens or twenties with acute COVID-19.

Comments on this clone: A read error may produce the germline difference seen at one junction end. The chain is built from TRBV15 and TRBJ2-3, with TRBD2 identical over 10 bases. The CDR3 loop spans 19 amino acids. CDR1 is LNHNV, CDR2 YYDKDF, per germline (reference sequence). DNA for the CDR3: TGTGCCACCAGCACCGCTGGGCTAGCGGGAGAGTTGGGCACATATACGCAGTATTTT. Amino acid sequence: CATSTAGLAGELGTYTQYF.

J is TRBJ1-5 and V is TRBV4-1; 8 bases agree with TRBD1. The CDR3 is 16 amino acids. The germline gives CDR1 MGHRA, CDR2 YSYEKL. The V and J ends lost 4 bases and 3 bases, in that order; junction bases with no gene match: 8. The CDR3 region is CASSPEPGQANQPQHF. CDR3 coding DNA: TGCGCCAGCAGCCCAGAACCGGGACAGGCCAATCAGCCCCAGCATTTT.

This rearrangement joins TRBV5-1 to TRBJ2-5; 12 bases align to TRBD2. Germline CDR1 and CDR2: SGHRS and YFSETQ. The CDR3 is made up of 14 amino acids. The V segment lost 4 bases and the J segment 5 bases; nucleotides outside the gene matches: 3. The chain's CDR3 is CASSTGTSGETQYF. The CDR3 DNA sequence: TGCGCCAGCAGCACAGGGACTAGCGGGGAGACCCAGTACTTC.

The V gene is TRBV19, the J gene TRBJ2-7, with TRBD1 matching 8 bases. This CDR3 region has 13 residues. Looked up from germline, CDR1 is LNHDA and CDR2 is SQIVND (reference sequence). With V trimmed by 7 bases and J by 0 bases, 2 bases remained unmatched. The CDR3 nucleotides are TGTGCCAGTAAGGACAGGGTCTCCTACGAGCAGTACTTC. Translated: CASKDRVSYEQYF.

The chain recombines TRBV7-3 with TRBJ1-5, with a tentative D call TRBD1 (6 bases). Per germline, CDR1 SGHTA and CDR2 FQGTGA. This CDR3 comprises 14 residues. V gave up 5 bases and J gave up 5 bases, with 13 bases separating them. The CDR3 region is CASSDYRVDQPQHF. CDR3 sequence (DNA): TGTGCCAGCAGCGATTACAGGGTGGATCAGCCCCAGCATTTT. Full variable domain (remainder filled in from reference TRBV7-3 and TRBJ1-5): GAGVSQTPSNKVTEKGKYVELRCDPISGHTALYWYRQSLGQGPEFLIYFQGTGAADDSGLPNDRFFAVRPEGSVSTLKIQRTERGDSAVYLCASSDYRVDQPQHFGDGTRLSIL.

The chain has TRBV28 and TRBJ1-6, with D possibly TRBD1 on 5 matching bases. Germline CDR1 is MDHEN and CDR2 is SYDVKM. The CDR3 spans 15 residues. Trimming removed 5 bases at V and 9 bases at J, with 17 bases between. The CDR3 reads CASSPQTDSGSPLHF. CDR3 sequence (DNA): TGTGCCAGCAGTCCGCAGACAGATTCGGGTTCACCCCTCCACTTT.

The CDR3 DNA sequence: TGTGCCAGCAGTTACTTTCGGGAAGGCCAGCCCCAGCATTTT. Residues: CASSYFREGQPQHF. The J gene is TRBJ1-5, the V gene TRBV6-5; no firm D call. CDR3 length equals 14 residues. In germline, CDR1 is MNHEY, CDR2 SVGAGI. V lost 1 base, J lost 7 bases, and 11 bases lay in between.

The genes are TRBV11-3 and TRBJ2-2; 10 bases are a match to TRBD1. The CDR3 extends over 14 amino acids. CDR1 and CDR2 (germline): SGHNT, YENEEA. The junction had 3 bases not matched to a gene; V was cut back by 5 bases and J by 6 bases. Here the CDR3 reads CASSRDRGAGELFF. The DNA for the CDR3 is TGTGCCAGCAGCCGGGACAGGGGTGCCGGGGAGCTGTTTTTT.

The chain joins TRBV5-6 to TRBJ2-2, with a tentative D call TRBD2 (6 bases). Germline V lookup: CDR1 SGHDT, CDR2 YYEEEE. With 3 bases removed from V and 1 base from J, the gap between germline ends came to 13 bases. CDR3 length: 16 amino acids. The CDR3 nucleotides are TGTGCCAGCAGCTCCCCGGCGGGGCGGAACACCGGGGAGCTGTTTTTT. Residues: CASSSPAGRNTGELFF. Using reference TRBV5-6 and TRBJ2-2 for the parts outside the CDR3, the full variable domain is DAGVTQSPTHLIKTRGQQVTLRCSPKSGHDTVSWYQQALGQGPQFIFQYYEEEERQRGNFPDRFSGHQFPNYSSELNVNALLLGDSALYLCASSSPAGRNTGELFFGEGSRLTVL.

This rearrangement joins TRBV28 to TRBJ1-5, with 7 bases fitting TRBD1. Germline CDR1 MDHEN, CDR2 SYDVKM. The CDR3 totals 17 residues. V lost 3 bases and J lost 1; bases outside the gene matches: 9. The CDR3, as DNA: TGTGCCAGCAGTTTCGGCGTTAGGGGGCCCAGCAATCAGCCCCAGCATTTT. Translation: CASSFGVRGPSNQPQHF.

The genes are TRBV9 and TRBJ2-2, with D possibly matching TRBD2 (6 bases). The CDR3 is 13 residues long. V was cut by 7 bases and J by 6 bases, with 13 bases left in between. Germline CDR1 and CDR2: SGDLS and YYNGEE. The CDR3: CASGRGVSGELFF. The CDR3 DNA is TGTGCCAGCGGGCGCGGGGTTTCCGGGGAGCTGTTTTTT.

The chain links TRBV28 to TRBJ1-6; D may be TRBD1 (6 bases). V was cut by 6 bases and J by 9 bases, with 15 bases left in between. The CDR3 consists of 14 residues. Germline values: CDR1 MDHEN, CDR2 SYDVKM. The CDR3 DNA follows: TGTGCCAGCAGCCCTAACAGGGAGAGTTCACCCCTCCACTTT. It specifies CASSPNRESSPLHF.

The rearrangement joins TRBV6-6 to TRBJ2-7, with 9 positions matching TRBD2. CDR1 is MNHNY, CDR2 SVGAGI, per germline (reference sequence). The V segment lost 0 bases and the J segment 2 bases; nucleotides outside the gene matches: 5. This CDR3 is 16 amino acids long. Here the CDR3 DNA reads TGTGCCAGCAGTTACTCGATTAGCGGGAGACCCTACGAGCAGTACTTC. This encodes CASSYSISGRPYEQYF.

The V call is TRBV5-4, the J call TRBJ2-1; the match to TRBD2 covers 12 bases. This CDR3 comprises 14 residues. Losses at the gene ends were 9 bases for V and 6 bases for J; bases not matched to a gene: 7. The germline CDR1 and CDR2 sequences are SGHNT and YYREEE (reference sequence). The CDR3 sequence: CATSPGLAGNEQFF. For the CDR3, the DNA is TGTGCCACCTCGCCGGGACTAGCGGGCAATGAGCAGTTCTTC.

The chain recombines TRBV2 with TRBJ2-2, with 9 bases lining up with TRBD2. Looked up from germline, CDR1 is SNHLY and CDR2 is FYNNEI. This CDR3 has 14 amino acids. Losses at the gene ends were 8 bases for V and 5 bases for J; bases not matched to a gene: 6. This chain's CDR3 is CASEAGGLTGELFF. The CDR3 coding sequence is TGTGCCAGCGAAGCGGGAGGCCTTACCGGGGAGCTGTTTTTT.

This clone was detected once. This chain joins TRBV2 and TRBJ2-7, with 10 nucleotides matching TRBD2. The junction had 11 bases not matched to a gene; V was cut back by 4 bases and J by 5 bases. The CDR3 sequence is 16 residues long. In germline, CDR1 is SNHLY, CDR2 FYNNEI. CDR3 nucleotides: TGTGCCAGCAGTGCCTTGGAGAGCGGGAGGGCGGACGAGCAGTACTTC. Translated: CASSALESGRADEQYF.

This chain joins TRBV30 and TRBJ1-5; 7 positions agree with TRBD1. This CDR3 is built from 17 residues. Germline V gene data show CDR1 as GTSNPN and CDR2 as SVGIG (reference sequence). Losses at the gene ends were 0 bases for V and 3 bases for J; bases not matched to a gene: 11. The CDR3 DNA is TGTGCCTGGAGTGTACGTGGCAGGGGGTTATCCAATCAGCCCCAGCATTTT. Translated: CAWSVRGRGLSNQPQHF.

The chain uses TRBV28 and TRBJ1-5, with a tentative D call TRBD1 (5 bases). The CDR3 loop spans 13 amino acids. Germline CDR1 and CDR2: MDHEN and SYDVKM. The V end lost 5 bases, the J end lost 9 bases, and 14 bases lay between the germline ends. CDR3 sequence reads: CASSGTDVRPQHF. The DNA for the CDR3 is TGTGCCAGCAGTGGGACTGACGTTCGGCCCCAGCATTTT.

The CDR3, as DNA: TGTGCCAGCAGCCCTAATCCCGGGACAGGGGTGGGCTACACCTTC. It translates to CASSPNPGTGVGYTF. V and J are TRBV7-2 and TRBJ1-2; TRBD1 aligns across 10 bases. The CDR3 is 15 amino acids. J was trimmed by 8 bases and V by 5 bases; bases with no gene match: 11. Germline V gene sequence: CDR1 SGHTA, CDR2 FQGNSA.

This clone was observed a single time. V is TRBV30 and J is TRBJ2-1, with no clear D. Germline-derived CDR1 and CDR2 are GTSNPN and SVGIG (reference sequence). The CDR3 is made up of 11 amino acids. Between the trimmed V and J ends, which lost 3 bases and 9 bases, there was a span of 9 bases. CDR3 nucleotides: TGTGCCTGGAGGATAGCCCCTGAGCAGTTCTTC. Protein product: CAWRIAPEQFF. The whole variable domain, remainder taken from reference TRBV30 and TRBJ2-1, is SQTIHQWPATLVQPVGSPLSLECTVEGTSNPNLYWYRQAAGRGLQLLFYSVGIGQISSEVPQNLSASRPQDRQFILSSKKLLLSDSGFYLCAWRIAPEQFFGPGTRLTVL.

This clone appeared a single time. The V gene is TRBV2, the J gene TRBJ2-7, with TRBD1 matching 7 bases. The CDR3 has 13 residues. CDR1 SNHLY and CDR2 FYNNEI come from the germline V gene. V was pared by 3 bases and J by 3 bases, with 2 bases of the junction left unmatched. In nucleotides, the CDR3 is TGTGCCAGCAGTGACCGACAGGGCTACGAGCAGTACTTC. Its protein is CASSDRQGYEQYF.

The rearrangement uses TRBV11-3 and TRBJ2-2; possibly TRBD2 for D (6 bases). Germline V CDR1 and CDR2: SGHNT, YENEEA. The CDR3 has 11 amino acids. Trimming left V 5 bases short and J 8 bases short, with 6 bases between. The DNA for the CDR3 is TGTGCCAGCAGCGGAGGGGGGGAGCTGTTTTTT. Its protein product is CASSGGGELFF.

The chain links TRBV6-5 to TRBJ2-7, with TRBD2 as a possible D gene (5 bases). Deletions cut 4 bases from V and 3 bases from J, with 13 bases between. Germline loops: CDR1 MNHEY, CDR2 SVGAGI. The CDR3 loop spans 14 amino acids. This CDR3 is CASSSGTRGYEQYF. For the CDR3, the DNA is TGTGCCAGCAGTTCCGGTACTAGAGGCTACGAGCAGTACTTC.

This chain's CDR3 is CASSYSVAGQNIQYF. DNA of the CDR3: TGTGCCAGCAGTTACTCGGTAGCGGGGCAAAACATTCAGTACTTC. The chain is built from TRBV6-2 or TRBV6-3 and TRBJ2-4, with 8 bases fitting TRBD2. The CDR3 length is 15 residues. Germline assignment: CDR1 MNHEY and CDR2 SVGEGT. V gave up 0 bases and J gave up 5 bases; unmatched junction bases: 3.

CDR3 in amino acids: CASKKGLAVYEQYF. In DNA form, the CDR3 reads TGTGCCAGCAAGAAGGGACTAGCGGTCTACGAGCAGTACTTC. The chain has TRBV27 and TRBJ2-7; 11 nucleotides line up with TRBD2. Germline values: CDR1 MNHEY, CDR2 SMNVEV (reference sequence). The CDR3 runs 14 residues. V trimming: 7 bases; J trimming: 3 bases; junction bases outside the gene matches: 5.

This clone showed up just a few times. V gene TRBV5-5 combines with J gene TRBJ2-7; TRBD2 aligns across 10 bases. The CDR3 consists of 15 residues. The J segment lost 0 bases and the V segment lost 4 bases, leaving 4 bases of the junction unmatched. CDR1 and CDR2 from the germline V gene are SGHKS and YYEKEE (reference sequence). CDR3 nucleotide sequence: TGTGCCAGCAGCCCGACTAGCGGGCTCTCCTACGAGCAGTACTTC. Translation gives CASSPTSGLSYEQYF.

This rearrangement joins TRBV6-5 to TRBJ1-1, with D unresolved. The germline CDR1 and CDR2 sequences are MNHEY and SVGAGI. The germline V and J ends were trimmed by 6 bases and 10 bases, with 21 bases remaining between them. The CDR3 extends over 14 amino acids. CDR3 loop: CASRPGIPSLLAFF. CDR3 nucleotide sequence: TGTGCCAGCAGGCCGGGAATTCCCTCTTTGCTAGCTTTCTTT.

The chain combines TRBV29-1 with TRBJ1-2; 8 bases are shared with TRBD1. The CDR3 is 16 residues long. Germline loops: CDR1 SQVTM, CDR2 ANQGSEA. The V gene end was trimmed by 6 bases and the J gene end by 2 bases; junction bases not matched to a gene: 14. CDR3 in DNA: TGCAGCGTAGACGTGGACAGGGTAGAGTCGAACTATGGCTACACCTTC. As protein: CSVDVDRVESNYGYTF.

The rearrangement joins TRBV18 to TRBJ1-2; maybe TRBD1 (5 bases). Trimming took 3 bases from V and 3 from J, leaving 14 bases between them. Germline lookup yields CDR1 KGHSH and CDR2 LQKENI. There are 15 residues in the CDR3. In DNA, the CDR3 is TGTGCCAGCTCACCCAGAAACAGGTGCGACTATGGCTACACCTTC. This gives the protein CASSPRNRCDYGYTF. Combining the CDR3 with reference TRBV18 and TRBJ1-2 gives the whole variable domain NAGVMQNPRHLVRRRGQEARLRCSPMKGHSHVYWYRQLPEEGLKFMVYLQKENIIDESGMPKERFSAEFPKEGPSILRIQQVVRGDSAAYFCASSPRNRCDYGYTFGSGTRLTVV.

The genes are TRBV28 and TRBJ1-2; D is ambiguous. The germline gives CDR1 MDHEN, CDR2 SYDVKM. The V end lost 2 bases, the J end lost 3 bases, and 10 bases lay between the germline ends. The CDR3 loop spans 14 amino acids. This CDR3 is CASSLTVFDYGYTF. In DNA, the CDR3 is TGTGCCAGCAGTTTAACGGTATTTGACTATGGCTACACCTTC.